This is a list of T cell receptor beta chains from one sample in a study of cytomegalovirus exposure and HLA in healthy donors. TCRdb keeps only in-frame clones here, not all; method: immunoSEQ multiplex PCR. The table lists 95,000 to 150,000 clones, over 65% of them singletons. Material for sequencing was PBMCs. All receptors come from a woman aged 25 to 45 in good health and CMV-seropositive. CDR3s include the opening cysteine and the closing phenylalanine or tryptophan. The D gene is left open where the match is weak. Not all rows give a size; the values are once, few, many and, for expanded clones, a class.

D,size,V,J,DNA,CDR3
TRBD1,NA,TRBV15,TRBJ1-1,TGTGCCACCAGCACCGACAGGGCCACTGAAGCTTTCTTT,CATSTDRATEAFF
NA,NA,TRBV6-6,TRBJ1-4,TGTGCCAGCAGAGAGATCCGAAAACTGTTTTTT,CASREIRKLFF
TRBD1,NA,TRBV7-2,TRBJ2-2,TGTGCCAGCAGCAGAACAGGGGGCCTGGACACCGGGGAGCTGTTTTTT,CASSRTGGLDTGELFF
TRBD1,NA,TRBV12-5,TRBJ1-1,TGTGCTAACCAACAGGGGATCGGCACTGAAGCTTTCTTT,CANQQGIGTEAFF
NA,NA,TRBV5-4,TRBJ1-3,TGTGCCAGCAGCTCAGGGTGGTCTGGAAACACCATATATTTT,CASSSGWSGNTIYF
TRBD1,NA,TRBV9,TRBJ1-3,TGTGCCAGCAGCTTCCCAGGACAGGGGGCCGCGGGAAACACCATATATTTT,CASSFPGQGAAGNTIYF
TRBD2,NA,TRBV7-9,TRBJ2-3,TGTGCCAGCAGCGTTACTAGCGGGGGCGCAGATACGCAGTATTTT,CASSVTSGGADTQYF
NA,few,TRBV9,TRBJ1-6,TGTGCCAGCAGCCTTGCACAGAGCTCCTATAATTCACCCCTCCACTTT,CASSLAQSSYNSPLHF
NA,once,TRBV7-6,TRBJ2-3,TGTGCCAGCAGCTTAGATCCTAATGTGGATACGCAGTATTTT,CASSLDPNVDTQYF
NA,NA,TRBV28,TRBJ1-6,TGTGCCAGCAGTTTTACCGGCGGGGGAAATTCACCCCTCCACTTT,CASSFTGGGNSPLHF
NA,once,TRBV18,TRBJ1-1,TGTGCCAGCTCACCAGGGGGGGACACTGAAGCTTTCTTT,CASSPGGDTEAFF
NA,NA,TRBV7-2,TRBJ1-5,TGTGCCAGCAGCTTGGAGAGCAATCAGCCCCAGCATTTT,CASSLESNQPQHF
NA,NA,TRBV5-1,TRBJ2-1,TGCGCCAGCAGCAGCGGTCGGAGGGGTTTCAATGAGCAGTTCTTC,CASSSGRRGFNEQFF
TRBD1,once,TRBV12-5,TRBJ1-1,TGTGCTAGTGGTTTACAGGGGGGGACTGAAGCTTTCTTT,CASGLQGGTEAFF
NA,NA,TRBV2,TRBJ2-7,TGTGCCAGCACTGTTTCAGGGGCCTCCTACGAGCAGTACTTC,CASTVSGASYEQYF
NA,few,TRBV28,TRBJ1-1,TGTGCCAGCCGGGTCCTGAACACTGAAGCTTTCTTT,CASRVLNTEAFF
NA,NA,TRBV5-1,TRBJ1-1,TGCGCCAGCAGCGAGGACAGCTTGAACACTGAAGCTTTCTTT,CASSEDSLNTEAFF
NA,NA,TRBV4-1,TRBJ2-4,TGCGCCAGCAGCCAAGTGGTGGGGGGGGCGGCCAAAAACATTCAGTACTTC,CASSQVVGGAAKNIQYF
TRBD2,NA,TRBV5-4,TRBJ2-7,TGTGCCAGCAGCTTTGGGGGGGGCTACGAGCAGTACTTC,CASSFGGGYEQYF
TRBD2,NA,TRBV12-5,TRBJ2-3,TGTGCTAGTGTCGCAAGCGGGGGGGAAGGGGATACGCAGTATTTT,CASVASGGEGDTQYF
TRBD1,NA,TRBV28,TRBJ2-7,TGTGCCAGCAGTTTGAAGAGACAGGGGGCCTACGAGCAGTACTTC,CASSLKRQGAYEQYF
NA,NA,TRBV2,TRBJ2-5,TGTGCCAGCAGCACCCAGGAAGAGACCCAGTACTTC,CASSTQEETQYF
NA,NA,TRBV9,TRBJ2-7,TGTGCCAGCAGCGTAGCTGGCGAGGGCGGAATTTACTACGAGCAGTACTTC,CASSVAGEGGIYYEQYF
NA,NA,TRBV19,TRBJ2-7,TGTGCCAGTAGTATAAACAGGGCCTACGAGCAGTACTTC,CASSINRAYEQYF
NA,NA,TRBV2,TRBJ2-5,TGTGCCAGCAGTGAAGGATGGGCAGTGGAGGTGGAGACCCAGTACTTC,CASSEGWAVEVETQYF
NA,NA,TRBV2,TRBJ2-5,TGTGCCAGCGGGGCCCTCTTTCAAGGGGCCCAGTACTTC,CASGALFQGAQYF